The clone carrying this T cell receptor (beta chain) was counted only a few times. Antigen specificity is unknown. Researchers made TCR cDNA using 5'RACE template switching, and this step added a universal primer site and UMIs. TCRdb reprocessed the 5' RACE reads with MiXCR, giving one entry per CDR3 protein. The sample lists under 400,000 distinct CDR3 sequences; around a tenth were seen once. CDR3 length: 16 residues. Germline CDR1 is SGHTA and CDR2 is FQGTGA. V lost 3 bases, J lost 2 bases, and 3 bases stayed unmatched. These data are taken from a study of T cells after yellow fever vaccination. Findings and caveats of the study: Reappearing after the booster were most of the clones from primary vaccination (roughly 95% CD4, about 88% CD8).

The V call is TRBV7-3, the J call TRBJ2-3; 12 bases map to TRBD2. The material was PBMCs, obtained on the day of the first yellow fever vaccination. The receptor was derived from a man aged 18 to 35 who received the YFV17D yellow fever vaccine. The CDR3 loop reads CASSFRTSGVTDTQYF. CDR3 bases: TGTGCCAGCAGCTTCCGGACTAGCGGGGTCACAGATACGCAGTATTTT.